The present T cell receptor beta chain was sequenced within a study of T cells in Graves' hyperthyroidism and ophthalmopathy. Findings of the study overall: Ophthalmopathy stood apart from stable hyperthyroidism in a 13 V-J model.

What was amplified from RNA transcripts were TCR beta CDR3 regions. HTBI primers were used for first-round RT-PCR of the TCR CDR3. TCRdb called the multiplex PCR reads again in MiXCR, with one record for every CDR3 protein. The sample has over 650,000 distinct CDR3 sequences, roughly 15% seen once. Not enrolled were patients with uncontrolled infection, other autoimmune disease, pregnancy or lactation. Fresh peripheral blood, around 10 ml of it, supplied the PBMCs. A word on this clonotype: As yet, its antigen is unknown.

This TCR came from a man younger than 30 with Graves' hyperthyroidism. Sequenced material: blood.

Here the CDR3 DNA reads TGTGCCAGCTCACCAGGGAATTTTATGAACACTGAAGCTTTCTTT. Translating gives CASSPGNFMNTEAFF. The chain carries TRBV18 and TRBJ1-1; D not resolved. Germline values: CDR1 KGHSH, CDR2 LQKENI. The CDR3 runs to 15 residues. V lost 2 bases and J 0 bases, leaving 10 bases between the germline ends. Full variable domain (outside the CDR3, taken from reference TRBV18 and TRBJ1-1): NAGVMQNPRHLVRRRGQEARLRCSPMKGHSHVYWYRQLPEEGLKFMVYLQKENIIDESGMPKERFSAEFPKEGPSILRIQQVVRGDSAAYFCASSPGNFMNTEAFFGQGTRLTVV.